A single sample gave rise to the 15 T cell receptor beta chains below, sequenced in a study of cytomegalovirus exposure and HLA in healthy donors (dated by TCRdb to between 2016 and 2019). The library was produced with the immunoSEQ multiplex PCR assay. The multiplex PCR relied on a mix of 60 forward primers for TCR Vbeta segments and 13 reverse primers for TCR Jbeta segments. The table comes from immuneACCESS by way of TCRdb, which keeps in-frame sequences with V and J called. Part of the clones is missing from these tables; in studies checked, under half for an unresolved V gene and the rest for unknown reasons. This sample comprises under 200,000 clones, 80% of them detected only once. Of the sample, about 2% falls within the top ten clones. Sequencing input: PBMCs. The receptors here all came from a human donor in good health.

This rearrangement joins TRBV7-9 to TRBJ2-4, with D possibly matching TRBD1 (5 bases). Germline V CDR1 and CDR2: SEHNR, FQNEAQ (reference sequence). Trimming pared 1 base from V and 5 bases from J, leaving 12 bases between. The CDR3 is made up of 15 amino acids. CDR3: CASSLGPGFQNIQYF. The CDR3 nucleotides are TGTGCCAGCAGCTTAGGGCCAGGGTTCCAAAACATTCAGTACTTC. Together with reference TRBV7-9 and TRBJ2-4, the CDR3 gives the full variable domain: DTGVSQNPRHKITKRGQNVTFRCDPISEHNRLYWYRQTLGQGPEFLTYFQNEAQLEKSRLLSDRFSAERPKGSFSTLEIQRTEQGDSAMYLCASSLGPGFQNIQYFGAGTRLSVL.

This clone appeared a few times. This chain uses TRBV6-5 with TRBJ2-1; D gene ambiguous. CDR3 length: 12 amino acids. Trimming removed 6 bases from V and 7 bases from J, with 10 bases in between. Germline assignment: CDR1 MNHEY and CDR2 SVGAGI. This chain's CDR3 is CASRRAGNEQFF. The CDR3 region has the DNA TGTGCCAGCAGACGAGCAGGTAATGAGCAGTTCTTC.

V and J are TRBV7-8 and TRBJ2-7; 8 bases fit TRBD1. CDR1 and CDR2 (germline): SGHVS, FQNEAQ. This CDR3 is 13 amino acids long. J lost 1 base, V lost 5 bases, and 1 base had no gene match. The CDR3 loop is CASSNRGSYEQYF. The CDR3 bases are TGTGCCAGCAGCAACAGGGGGTCCTACGAGCAGTACTTC. Using reference TRBV7-8 and TRBJ2-7 for the parts outside the CDR3, the full variable domain is GAGVSQSPRYKVAKRGQDVALRCDPISGHVSLFWYQQALGQGPEFLTYFQNEAQLDKSGLPSDRFFAERPEGSVSTLKIQRTQQEDSAVYLCASSNRGSYEQYFGPGTRLTVT.

The gene calls are TRBV28 and TRBJ1-1; D is perhaps TRBD1 (5 bases). Trimming took off 6 bases at V and 0 bases at J, with 17 bases between the two ends. CDR1 and CDR2 (germline): MDHEN, SYDVKM. This CDR3 spans 16 amino acids. The CDR3: CASSRVGLNMNTEAFF. Written as DNA, the CDR3 is TGTGCCAGCAGCCGAGTGGGGCTAAACATGAACACTGAAGCTTTCTTT.

The V gene is TRBV11-3, the J gene TRBJ1-5, with 12 bases that match TRBD1. Germline CDR1 reads SGHNT; CDR2 reads YENEEA. After removal of 5 bases from V and 0 bases from J, the junction contained 14 bases not matched to a gene. The CDR3 is made up of 20 amino acids. The CDR3 sequence: CASSAEGQGADAYSNQPQHF. The DNA for the CDR3 is TGTGCCAGCAGCGCGGAGGGACAGGGGGCGGACGCCTATAGCAATCAGCCCCAGCATTTT.

This clone was counted a few times. This chain connects TRBV29-1 to TRBJ1-1; 8 bases line up with TRBD1. This CDR3 comprises 12 residues. Germline CDR1 SQVTM, CDR2 ANQGSEA. Trimming removed 6 bases from V and 6 bases from J; junction bases left unmatched: 6. The CDR3 DNA follows: TGCAGCGTCGGTGGACAGGGAGCTGAAGCTTTCTTT. This gives the protein CSVGGQGAEAFF.

The rearrangement links TRBV7-9 to TRBJ2-1; TRBD1 might be the D (6 bases). Trimming removed 5 bases at V and 2 bases at J, with 13 bases between. This CDR3 is built from 15 residues. CDR1 is SEHNR, CDR2 FQNEAQ, per germline (reference sequence). This chain's CDR3 is CASSPLAGAYNEQFF. Written as DNA, the CDR3 is TGTGCCAGCAGCCCCCTGGCAGGGGCCTACAATGAGCAGTTCTTC.

V is TRBV7-2 and J is TRBJ2-3, with TRBD2 matching 7 bases. The CDR3 spans 16 residues. After removal of 4 bases from V and 3 bases from J, the junction contained 10 bases not matched to a gene. Germline V CDR1 and CDR2: SGHTA, FQGNSA. CDR3 nucleotides: TGTGCCAGCAGCTCCTCCTTCGGGGGAGGGACAGATACGCAGTATTTT. This translates into CASSSSFGGGTDTQYF.

The chain joins TRBV7-9 to TRBJ2-7, with TRBD1 matching 7 bases. This CDR3 spans 14 amino acids. Germline CDR1 reads SEHNR; CDR2 reads FQNEAQ (reference sequence). V lost 5 bases, J lost 3 bases, and 7 bases stayed unmatched. CDR3 residues: CASSPGQAHYEQYF. The CDR3 DNA reads as TGTGCCAGCAGCCCAGGACAGGCACACTACGAGCAGTACTTC. Complete variable domain (other parts from reference TRBV7-9 and TRBJ2-7): DTGVSQNPRHKITKRGQNVTFRCDPISEHNRLYWYRQTLGQGPEFLTYFQNEAQLEKSRLLSDRFSAERPKGSFSTLEIQRTEQGDSAMYLCASSPGQAHYEQYFGPGTRLTVT.

J is TRBJ1-1 and V is TRBV27, with D possibly being TRBD1 (5 bases). The CDR3 loop spans 15 amino acids. Trimming left V 0 bases short and J 1 base short, with 9 bases between. Germline CDR1 MNHEY, CDR2 SMNVEV (reference sequence). The CDR3 bases are TGTGCCAGCAGTTTATCGTTACAGGCGAACACTGAAGCTTTCTTT. It codes for CASSLSLQANTEAFF.

The chain combines TRBV4-3 with TRBJ2-3; D might be TRBD1 (6 bases). CDR3 length: 15 amino acids. Germline CDR1 and CDR2: LGHNA and YSLEER. V was clipped by 3 bases and J by 0 bases, with 10 bases between them. CDR3 residues: CASSQGATSTDTQYF. CDR3 coding DNA: TGCGCCAGCAGCCAGGGGGCTACAAGCACAGATACGCAGTATTTT.

The chain joins TRBV9 to TRBJ2-5, with a possible D match to TRBD2 (6 bases). This CDR3 is 14 amino acids long. Germline V gene sequence: CDR1 SGDLS, CDR2 YYNGEE. V was trimmed by 0 bases and J by 6 bases, leaving 12 bases between them. The DNA of the CDR3 is TGTGCCAGCAGCGTAGGACTGGAGGGGCAGACCCAGTACTTC. This sequence encodes CASSVGLEGQTQYF.

CDR3 nucleotide sequence: TGTGCCAGCAGTAGGACAGGGTTCAATGAGCAGTTCTTC. Translation gives CASSRTGFNEQFF. The genes are TRBV6-5 and TRBJ2-1, with 8 bases matching TRBD1. Trimming cost V 5 bases and J 6 bases; bases outside gene matches: 3. Germline CDR1 and CDR2: MNHEY and SVGAGI. The CDR3 has 13 amino acids.

This clone appeared a single time. This chain uses TRBV2 with TRBJ1-3; D ambiguous. Looked up from germline, CDR1 is SNHLY and CDR2 is FYNNEI. The V end was cut by 7 bases, the J end by 3 bases, with 7 bases between. The length of the CDR3 is 12 residues. The CDR3 DNA reads as TGTGCCAGCACGGTTAATGGAAACACCATATATTTT. Encoded protein: CASTVNGNTIYF.

The chain links TRBV6-5 to TRBJ2-1; D perhaps matches TRBD1 (6 bases). The CDR3 has 15 amino acids. V lost 5 bases and J 2 bases, leaving 13 bases between the germline ends. Germline values: CDR1 MNHEY, CDR2 SVGAGI. The CDR3 DNA is TGTGCCAGCAGTCAACAGGGCCCAACCTACAATGAGCAGTTCTTC. Translating it yields CASSQQGPTYNEQFF.